This T cell receptor beta chain was recorded in a study of T cells in Graves' hyperthyroidism and ophthalmopathy. This CDR3 contains 16 residues. Germline assignment: CDR1 SGHRS and CDR2 YFSETQ. Trimming cost V 4 bases and J 0 bases; bases outside gene matches: 4. Amplified TCR beta CDR3 regions derived from RNA transcripts. First-round RT-PCR targeting the TCR CDR3 was performed with the HTBI primer set. TCRdb called the multiplex PCR reads again in MiXCR, with one record for every CDR3 protein. The table shows some 620,000 distinct CDR3 sequences, with roughly 16% occurring only once. The sample comprised blood. The source is a woman between 25 and 40 years old with Graves' hyperthyroidism. The chain couples TRBV5-1 to TRBJ2-4; 10 positions match TRBD2. The DNA for the CDR3 is TGCGCCAGCAGCCGGACTAGCGGAGGAGCCAAAAACATTCAGTACTTC. The encoded protein is CASSRTSGGAKNIQYF.